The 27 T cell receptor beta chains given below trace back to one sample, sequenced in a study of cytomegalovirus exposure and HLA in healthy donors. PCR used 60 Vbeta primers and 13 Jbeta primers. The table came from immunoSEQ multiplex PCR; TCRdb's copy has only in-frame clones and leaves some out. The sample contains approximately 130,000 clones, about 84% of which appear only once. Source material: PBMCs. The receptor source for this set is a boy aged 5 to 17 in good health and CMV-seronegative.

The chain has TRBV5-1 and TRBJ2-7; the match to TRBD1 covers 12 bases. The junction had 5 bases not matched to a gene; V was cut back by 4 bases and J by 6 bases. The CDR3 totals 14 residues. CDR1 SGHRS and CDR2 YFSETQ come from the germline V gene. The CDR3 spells CASSPGQGAGEQYF. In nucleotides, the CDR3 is TGCGCCAGCAGCCCGGGACAGGGGGCCGGCGAGCAGTACTTC. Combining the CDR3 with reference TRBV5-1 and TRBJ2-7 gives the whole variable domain KAGVTQTPRYLIKTRGQQVTLSCSPISGHRSVSWYQQTPGQGLQFLFEYFSETQRNKGNFPGRFSGRQFSNSRSEMNVSTLELGDSALYLCASSPGQGAGEQYFGPGTRLTVT.

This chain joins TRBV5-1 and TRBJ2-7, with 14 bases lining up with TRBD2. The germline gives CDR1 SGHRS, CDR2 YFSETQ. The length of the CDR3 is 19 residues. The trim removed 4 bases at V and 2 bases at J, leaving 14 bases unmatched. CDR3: CASSHPAGLAGVGTYEQYF. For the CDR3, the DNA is TGCGCCAGCAGCCACCCGGCGGGACTAGCGGGAGTGGGCACCTACGAGCAGTACTTC. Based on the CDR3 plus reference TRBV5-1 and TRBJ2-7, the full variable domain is KAGVTQTPRYLIKTRGQQVTLSCSPISGHRSVSWYQQTPGQGLQFLFEYFSETQRNKGNFPGRFSGRQFSNSRSEMNVSTLELGDSALYLCASSHPAGLAGVGTYEQYFGPGTRLTVT.

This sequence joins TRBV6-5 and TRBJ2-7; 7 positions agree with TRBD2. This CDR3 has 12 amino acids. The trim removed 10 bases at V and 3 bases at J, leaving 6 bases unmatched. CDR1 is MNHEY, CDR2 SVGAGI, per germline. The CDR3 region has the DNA TGTGCCACCTCACCGGGGGGCTACGAGCAGTACTTC. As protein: CATSPGGYEQYF.

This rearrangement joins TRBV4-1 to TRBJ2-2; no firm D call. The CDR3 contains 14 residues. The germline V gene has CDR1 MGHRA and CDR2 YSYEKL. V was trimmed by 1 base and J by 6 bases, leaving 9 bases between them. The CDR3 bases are TGCGCCAGCAGCCAAGGGAACGGAGCCGGGGAGCTGTTTTTT. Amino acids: CASSQGNGAGELFF.

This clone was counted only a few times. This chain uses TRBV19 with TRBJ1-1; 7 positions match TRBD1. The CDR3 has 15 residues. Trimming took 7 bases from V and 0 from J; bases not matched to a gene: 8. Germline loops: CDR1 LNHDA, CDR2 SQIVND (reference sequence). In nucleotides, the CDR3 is TGTGCCAGTACCCCGGACAGGTCTATGAACACTGAAGCTTTCTTT. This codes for CASTPDRSMNTEAFF.

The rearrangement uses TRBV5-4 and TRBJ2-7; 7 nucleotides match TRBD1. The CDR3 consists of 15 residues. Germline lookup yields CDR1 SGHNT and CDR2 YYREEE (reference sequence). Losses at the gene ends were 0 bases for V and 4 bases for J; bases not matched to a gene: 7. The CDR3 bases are TGTGCCAGCAGCTTGGCCGGGACAGCCGGTTACGAGCAGTACTTC. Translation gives CASSLAGTAGYEQYF.

CDR3: CASSFNRDTQYF. CDR3 sequence (DNA): TGTGCCAGCAGCTTCAACAGGGATACGCAGTATTTT. The chain couples TRBV5-8 to TRBJ2-3, with D maybe TRBD1 (5 bases). CDR1 and CDR2 (germline): SGHTS, YDEGEE. The CDR3 contains 12 residues. The V end lost 2 bases, the J end lost 6 bases, and 7 bases lay between the germline ends.

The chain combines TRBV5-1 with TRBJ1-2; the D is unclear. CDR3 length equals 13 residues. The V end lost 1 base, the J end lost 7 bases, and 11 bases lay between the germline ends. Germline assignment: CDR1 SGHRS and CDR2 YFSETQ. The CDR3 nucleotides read TGCGCCAGCAGCTTGCCCACAGAGACTGGCTACACCTTC. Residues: CASSLPTETGYTF.

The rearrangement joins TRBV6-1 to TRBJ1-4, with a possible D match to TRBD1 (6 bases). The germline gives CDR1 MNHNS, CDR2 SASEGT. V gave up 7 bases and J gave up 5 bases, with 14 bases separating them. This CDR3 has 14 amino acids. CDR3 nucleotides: TGTGCCAGCATCCTGGACAGCCGGAATGAAAAACTGTTTTTT. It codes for CASILDSRNEKLFF.

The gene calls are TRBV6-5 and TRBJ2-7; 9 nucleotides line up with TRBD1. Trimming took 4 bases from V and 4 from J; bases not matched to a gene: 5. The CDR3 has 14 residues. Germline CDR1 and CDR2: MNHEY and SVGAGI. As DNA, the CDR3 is TGTGCCAGCAGTTCTACAGGGGGCTCTTACGAGCAGTACTTC. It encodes CASSSTGGSYEQYF.

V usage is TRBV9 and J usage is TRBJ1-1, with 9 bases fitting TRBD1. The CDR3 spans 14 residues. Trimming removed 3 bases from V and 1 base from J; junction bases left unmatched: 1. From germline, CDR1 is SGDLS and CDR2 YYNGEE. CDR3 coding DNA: TGTGCCAGCAGCGGGGACAGGGCGAACACTGAAGCTTTCTTT. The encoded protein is CASSGDRANTEAFF.

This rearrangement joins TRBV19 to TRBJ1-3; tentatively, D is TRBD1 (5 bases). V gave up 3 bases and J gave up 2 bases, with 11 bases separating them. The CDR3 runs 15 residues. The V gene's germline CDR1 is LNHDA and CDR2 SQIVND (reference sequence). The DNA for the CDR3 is TGTGCCAGTAGTATCCAACAGGACCCTGGAAACACCATATATTTT. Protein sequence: CASSIQQDPGNTIYF.

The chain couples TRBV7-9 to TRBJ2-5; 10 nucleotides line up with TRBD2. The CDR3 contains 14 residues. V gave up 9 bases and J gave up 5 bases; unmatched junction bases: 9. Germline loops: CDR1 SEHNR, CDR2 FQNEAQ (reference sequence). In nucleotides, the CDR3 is TGTGCCAGAGTACCGAGCGGGAGGGAGGAGACCCAGTACTTC. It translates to CARVPSGREETQYF.

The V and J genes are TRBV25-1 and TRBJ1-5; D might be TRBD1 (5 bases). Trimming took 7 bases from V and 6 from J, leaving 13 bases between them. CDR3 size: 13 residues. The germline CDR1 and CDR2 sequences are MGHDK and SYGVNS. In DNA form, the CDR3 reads TGTGCCAGCAAGGGCCAGGGCGGTCAGCCCCAGCATTTT. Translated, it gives CASKGQGGQPQHF.

The CDR3 DNA follows: TGTGCCATCAGTGAAGGACAGAACTCCTACGAGCAGTACTTC. This translates into CAISEGQNSYEQYF. The chain combines TRBV10-3 with TRBJ2-7; tentatively, D is TRBD1 (6 bases). The CDR3 totals 14 residues. Germline CDR1 reads ENHRY; CDR2 reads SYGVKD. Trimming took off 3 bases at V and 0 bases at J, with 9 bases between the two ends.

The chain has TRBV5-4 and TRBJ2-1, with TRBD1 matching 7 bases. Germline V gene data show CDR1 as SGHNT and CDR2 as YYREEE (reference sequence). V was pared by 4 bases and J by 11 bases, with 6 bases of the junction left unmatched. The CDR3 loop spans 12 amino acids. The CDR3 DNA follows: TGTGCCAGCAGCCCCCCGGGACAGAAGCAGTTCTTC. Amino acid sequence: CASSPPGQKQFF.

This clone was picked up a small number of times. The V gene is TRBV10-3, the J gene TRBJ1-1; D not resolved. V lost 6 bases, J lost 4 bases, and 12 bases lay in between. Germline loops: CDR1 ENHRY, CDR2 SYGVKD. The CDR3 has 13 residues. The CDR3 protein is CAISREMGTEAFF. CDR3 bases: TGTGCCATCAGCCGGGAGATGGGCACTGAAGCTTTCTTT.

The CDR3 reads CASSDRGGVGEQYF. The CDR3 DNA is TGTGCCAGCAGTGACAGGGGAGGGGTAGGCGAGCAGTACTTC. The chain joins TRBV2 to TRBJ2-7, with TRBD2 as a possible D gene (7 bases). CDR3 length equals 14 residues. The germline gives CDR1 SNHLY, CDR2 FYNNEI. The V and J ends lost 3 bases and 6 bases respectively, with 15 bases between them. The full variable domain, rest sourced from reference TRBV2 and TRBJ2-7, is EPEVTQTPSHQVTQMGQEVILRCVPISNHLYFYWYRQILGQKVEFLVSFYNNEISEKSEIFDDQFSVERPDGSNFTLKIRSTKLEDSAMYFCASSDRGGVGEQYFGPGTRLTVT.

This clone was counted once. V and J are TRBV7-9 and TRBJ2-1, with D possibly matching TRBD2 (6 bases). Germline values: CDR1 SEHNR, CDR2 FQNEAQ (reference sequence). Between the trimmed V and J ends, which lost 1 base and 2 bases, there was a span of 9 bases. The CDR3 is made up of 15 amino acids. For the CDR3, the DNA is TGTGCCAGCAGCTTAGACCTAGCGACCTACAATGAGCAGTTCTTC. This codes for CASSLDLATYNEQFF.

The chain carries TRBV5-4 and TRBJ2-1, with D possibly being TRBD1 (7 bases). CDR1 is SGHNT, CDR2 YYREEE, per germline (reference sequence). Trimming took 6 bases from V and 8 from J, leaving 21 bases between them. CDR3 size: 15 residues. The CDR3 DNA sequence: TGTGCCAGCACTTTAGGCACAGGGGAGGTTGATGAGCAGTTCTTC. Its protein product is CASTLGTGEVDEQFF. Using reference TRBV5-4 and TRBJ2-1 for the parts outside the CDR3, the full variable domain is ETGVTQSPTHLIKTRGQQVTLRCSSQSGHNTVSWYQQALGQGPQFIFQYYREEENGRGNFPPRFSGLQFPNYSSELNVNALELDDSALYLCASTLGTGEVDEQFFGPGTRLTVL.

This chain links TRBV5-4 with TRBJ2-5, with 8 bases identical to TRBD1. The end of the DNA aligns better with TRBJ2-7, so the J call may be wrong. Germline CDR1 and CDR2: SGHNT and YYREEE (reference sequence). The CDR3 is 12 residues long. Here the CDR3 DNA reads TGTGCCAGCAGCATGACAGGGGACGAGCAGTACTTC. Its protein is CASSMTGDEQYF.

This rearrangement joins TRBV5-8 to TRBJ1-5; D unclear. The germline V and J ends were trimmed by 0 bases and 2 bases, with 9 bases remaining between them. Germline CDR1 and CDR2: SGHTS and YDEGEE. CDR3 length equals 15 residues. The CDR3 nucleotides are TGTGCCAGCAGCTTGGCGGGGTCCGGCAATCAGCCCCAGCATTTT. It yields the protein CASSLAGSGNQPQHF.

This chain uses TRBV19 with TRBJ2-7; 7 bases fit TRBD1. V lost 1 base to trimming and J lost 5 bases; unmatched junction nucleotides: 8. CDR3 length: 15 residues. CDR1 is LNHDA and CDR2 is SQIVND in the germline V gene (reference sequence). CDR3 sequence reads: CASSIVAQGQNEQYF. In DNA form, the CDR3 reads TGTGCCAGTAGTATAGTGGCACAGGGACAGAACGAGCAGTACTTC.

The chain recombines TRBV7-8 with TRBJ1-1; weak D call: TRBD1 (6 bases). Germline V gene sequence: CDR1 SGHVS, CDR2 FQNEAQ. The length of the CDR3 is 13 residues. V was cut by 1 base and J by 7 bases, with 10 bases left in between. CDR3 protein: CASSLGTVGEAFF. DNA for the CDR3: TGTGCCAGCAGCTTAGGGACAGTTGGTGAAGCTTTCTTT.

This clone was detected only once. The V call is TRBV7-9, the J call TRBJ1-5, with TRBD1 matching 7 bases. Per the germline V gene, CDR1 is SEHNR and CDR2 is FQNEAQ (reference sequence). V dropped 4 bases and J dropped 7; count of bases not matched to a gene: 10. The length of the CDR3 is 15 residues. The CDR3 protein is CASSSGQPGRQPQHF. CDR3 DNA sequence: TGTGCCAGCAGCTCGGGACAGCCCGGCAGGCAGCCCCAGCATTTT.

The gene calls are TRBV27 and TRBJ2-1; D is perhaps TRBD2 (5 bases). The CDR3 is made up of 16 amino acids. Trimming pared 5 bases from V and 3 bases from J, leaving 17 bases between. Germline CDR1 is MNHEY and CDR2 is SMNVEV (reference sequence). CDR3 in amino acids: CASSARQAELYNEQFF. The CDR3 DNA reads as TGTGCCAGCAGTGCCCGCCAAGCGGAACTCTACAATGAGCAGTTCTTC.

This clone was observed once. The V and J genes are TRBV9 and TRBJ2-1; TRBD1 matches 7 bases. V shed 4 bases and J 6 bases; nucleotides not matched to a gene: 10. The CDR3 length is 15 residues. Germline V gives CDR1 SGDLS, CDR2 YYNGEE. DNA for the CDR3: TGTGCCAGCAGCTCACCTCCGGGACAGCGCAATGAGCAGTTCTTC. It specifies CASSSPPGQRNEQFF.